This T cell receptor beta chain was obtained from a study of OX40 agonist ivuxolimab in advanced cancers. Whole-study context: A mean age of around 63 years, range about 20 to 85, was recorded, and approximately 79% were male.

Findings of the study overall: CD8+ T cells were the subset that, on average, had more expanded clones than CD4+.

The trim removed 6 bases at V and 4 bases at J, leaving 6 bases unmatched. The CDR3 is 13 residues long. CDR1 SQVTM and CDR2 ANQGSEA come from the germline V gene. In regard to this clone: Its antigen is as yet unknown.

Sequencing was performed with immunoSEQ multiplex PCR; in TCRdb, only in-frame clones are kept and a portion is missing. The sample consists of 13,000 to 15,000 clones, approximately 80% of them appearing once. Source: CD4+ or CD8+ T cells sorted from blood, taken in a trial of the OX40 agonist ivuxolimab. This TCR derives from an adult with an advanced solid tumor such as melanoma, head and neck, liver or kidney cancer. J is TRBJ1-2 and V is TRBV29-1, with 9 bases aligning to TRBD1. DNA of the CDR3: TGCAGCGTCGACAGGGGGTTGATCTATGGCTACACCTTC. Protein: CSVDRGLIYGYTF.